Listed below are T cell receptor beta chains from one sample, sequenced in a study of cytomegalovirus exposure and HLA in healthy donors. Some clones are missing from TCRdb's copy, which holds only in-frame ones; the method was immunoSEQ multiplex PCR. The sample has about 190,000 clones; 87% are singletons. Sequenced input: PBMCs. The source of these receptors is a man aged 25 to 40 in good health and CMV-seronegative. CDR3s include the opening cysteine and the closing phenylalanine or tryptophan. Fields, in order: D gene, CDR3 length, clone size, J gene, V gene, CDR3 protein, CDR3 DNA. D genes are given only for firm matches. The listing skips clone size in some rows; elsewhere it reads once, few, many or a size class.

d_gene: TRBD2
len: 16
abundance: .
j_gene: TRBJ2-5
v_gene: TRBV7-2
CDR3aa: CASSLGAGGGQETQYF
CDR3nt: TGTGCCAGCAGCTTAGGAGCGGGGGGAGGCCAAGAGACCCAGTACTTC

d_gene: .
len: 13
abundance: .
j_gene: TRBJ2-4
v_gene: TRBV5-1
CDR3aa: CASSLVPGASQYF
CDR3nt: TGCGCCAGCAGCTTGGTCCCAGGGGCCAGTCAGTACTTC

d_gene: TRBD2
len: 14
abundance: .
j_gene: TRBJ2-7
v_gene: TRBV2
CDR3aa: CASTRPRGDDEQYF
CDR3nt: TGTGCCAGCACCAGACCCCGGGGGGACGACGAGCAGTACTTC

d_gene: .
len: 15
abundance: once
j_gene: TRBJ2-7
v_gene: TRBV4-3
CDR3aa: CASSQSRTVTYEQYF
CDR3nt: TGCGCCAGCAGCCAATCCCGGACAGTGACCTACGAGCAGTACTTC

d_gene: TRBD2
len: 16
abundance: .
j_gene: TRBJ2-1
v_gene: TRBV5-6
CDR3aa: CASSLAAGGTDNEQFF
CDR3nt: TGTGCCAGCAGCTTGGCCGCGGGGGGGACGGACAATGAGCAGTTCTTC

d_gene: TRBD2
len: 16
abundance: .
j_gene: TRBJ2-3
v_gene: TRBV5-1
CDR3aa: CASSLGIAGGTDTQYF
CDR3nt: TGCGCCAGCAGCTTGGGAATAGCGGGGGGCACAGATACGCAGTATTTT

d_gene: TRBD2
len: 15
abundance: few
j_gene: TRBJ2-7
v_gene: TRBV7-8
CDR3aa: CASSFTSGPSYEQYF
CDR3nt: TGTGCCAGCAGCTTTACTAGCGGACCCTCCTACGAGCAGTACTTC

d_gene: TRBD1
len: 15
abundance: .
j_gene: TRBJ2-1
v_gene: TRBV6-5
CDR3aa: CASTKGTGLVNEQFF
CDR3nt: TGTGCCAGCACAAAGGGGACAGGGCTAGTTAATGAGCAGTTCTTC

d_gene: .
len: 12
abundance: .
j_gene: TRBJ2-7
v_gene: TRBV11-2
CDR3aa: CASSLASYEQYF
CDR3nt: TGTGCCAGCAGCTTAGCATCCTACGAGCAGTACTTC

d_gene: .
len: 19
abundance: .
j_gene: TRBJ1-5
v_gene: TRBV19
CDR3aa: CASSIVKGRGRYSNQPQHF
CDR3nt: TGTGCCAGTAGTATAGTAAAGGGCAGGGGAAGGTATAGCAATCAGCCCCAGCATTTT

d_gene: .
len: 15
abundance: .
j_gene: TRBJ2-2
v_gene: TRBV28
CDR3aa: CASSLTGANTGELFF
CDR3nt: TGTGCCAGCAGTCTGACAGGAGCGAACACCGGGGAGCTGTTTTTT

d_gene: TRBD1
len: 12
abundance: once
j_gene: TRBJ2-3
v_gene: TRBV7-2
CDR3aa: CASSFNRGRQYF
CDR3nt: TGTGCCAGCAGCTTTAACAGGGGAAGGCAGTATTTT

d_gene: TRBD1
len: 17
abundance: once
j_gene: TRBJ2-5
v_gene: TRBV27
CDR3aa: CASSFLRTGMTQETQYF
CDR3nt: TGTGCCAGCAGTTTCCTCCGGACAGGGATGACCCAAGAGACCCAGTACTTC

d_gene: TRBD2
len: 17
abundance: .
j_gene: TRBJ2-2
v_gene: TRBV5-6
CDR3aa: CASSLYRVAGVTGELFF
CDR3nt: TGTGCCAGCAGCTTGTATCGTGTAGCGGGGGTCACCGGGGAGCTGTTTTTT

d_gene: TRBD1
len: 15
abundance: .
j_gene: TRBJ2-7
v_gene: TRBV29-1
CDR3aa: CSVGQGDYHSYEQYF
CDR3nt: TGCAGCGTCGGACAGGGGGACTACCACTCCTACGAGCAGTACTTC

d_gene: TRBD1
len: 15
abundance: .
j_gene: TRBJ2-7
v_gene: TRBV27
CDR3aa: CASSLGQGNFYEQYF
CDR3nt: TGTGCCAGCTCCTTAGGACAGGGGAATTTCTACGAGCAGTACTTC

d_gene: .
len: 16
abundance: .
j_gene: TRBJ2-1
v_gene: TRBV4-2
CDR3aa: CASSPPGTSNYNEQFF
CDR3nt: TGTGCCAGCAGCCCACCCGGGACTTCCAACTACAATGAGCAGTTCTTC

d_gene: TRBD1
len: 16
abundance: .
j_gene: TRBJ2-2
v_gene: TRBV28
CDR3aa: CASSLGQGASVGELFF
CDR3nt: TGTGCCAGCAGTTTAGGACAGGGGGCCAGTGTCGGGGAGCTGTTTTTT

d_gene: TRBD1
len: 14
abundance: .
j_gene: TRBJ2-3
v_gene: TRBV10-3
CDR3aa: CASATGVSTDTQYF
CDR3nt: TGTGCCTCAGCGACAGGGGTAAGCACAGATACGCAGTATTTT

d_gene: .
len: 13
abundance: .
j_gene: TRBJ2-7
v_gene: TRBV19
CDR3aa: CASSIQASYEQYF
CDR3nt: TGTGCCAGTAGTATACAGGCCTCCTACGAGCAGTACTTC

d_gene: TRBD2
len: 13
abundance: .
j_gene: TRBJ2-7
v_gene: TRBV4-2
CDR3aa: CASSQDLGLAGYF
CDR3nt: TGTGCCAGCAGCCAAGATCTGGGGCTAGCGGGGTACTTC

d_gene: TRBD1
len: 14
abundance: once
j_gene: TRBJ1-4
v_gene: TRBV5-6
CDR3aa: CASSLGQGVEKLFF
CDR3nt: TGTGCCAGCAGCTTGGGGCAGGGGGTGGAAAAACTGTTTTTT

d_gene: .
len: 15
abundance: .
j_gene: TRBJ2-7
v_gene: TRBV6-5
CDR3aa: CASSYFPGSVYEQYF
CDR3nt: TGTGCCAGCAGTTACTTTCCCGGGAGCGTGTACGAGCAGTACTTC

d_gene: .
len: 15
abundance: once
j_gene: TRBJ2-7
v_gene: TRBV5-4
CDR3aa: CASSLDLAVSREQYF
CDR3nt: TGTGCCAGCAGCTTGGATTTGGCAGTATCCCGCGAGCAGTACTTC

d_gene: .
len: 14
abundance: .
j_gene: TRBJ1-6
v_gene: TRBV2
CDR3aa: CASSGETGVSPLHF
CDR3nt: TGTGCCAGCAGTGGGGAGACTGGGGTTTCACCCCTCCACTTT

d_gene: TRBD1
len: 15
abundance: .
j_gene: TRBJ1-1
v_gene: TRBV6-5
CDR3aa: CASTEGGISSAEAFF
CDR3nt: TGTGCCAGCACCGAAGGGGGCATTAGTAGTGCTGAAGCTTTCTTT

d_gene: .
len: 17
abundance: .
j_gene: TRBJ2-2
v_gene: TRBV19
CDR3aa: CASSMLEFSLNTGELFF
CDR3nt: TGTGCCAGTAGTATGTTAGAGTTCTCCCTTAACACCGGGGAGCTGTTTTTT

d_gene: .
len: 14
abundance: .
j_gene: TRBJ2-5
v_gene: TRBV5-6
CDR3aa: CASSWRKAEETQYF
CDR3nt: TGTGCCAGCAGCTGGAGGAAAGCGGAAGAGACCCAGTACTTC

d_gene: TRBD2
len: 17
abundance: .
j_gene: TRBJ2-7
v_gene: TRBV5-1
CDR3aa: CASSPGARGLASREQYF
CDR3nt: TGCGCCAGCAGCCCGGGGGCTCGGGGACTAGCCTCGCGCGAGCAGTACTTC

d_gene: .
len: 14
abundance: .
j_gene: TRBJ1-4
v_gene: TRBV18
CDR3aa: CASSPGTANEKLFF
CDR3nt: TGTGCCAGCTCACCAGGGACTGCTAATGAAAAACTGTTTTTT

d_gene: TRBD1
len: 17
abundance: .
j_gene: TRBJ2-3
v_gene: TRBV10-3
CDR3aa: CAISSAPGGTRTDTQYF
CDR3nt: TGTGCCATCAGCTCCGCCCCAGGGGGTACCCGCACAGATACGCAGTATTTT

d_gene: TRBD1
len: 12
abundance: few
j_gene: TRBJ2-5
v_gene: TRBV29-1
CDR3aa: CSVGQGQETQYF
CDR3nt: TGCAGCGTTGGACAGGGCCAAGAGACCCAGTACTTC

d_gene: .
len: 15
abundance: .
j_gene: TRBJ2-3
v_gene: TRBV18
CDR3aa: CASSPKGGVTDTQYF
CDR3nt: TGTGCCAGCTCACCAAAAGGGGGGGTCACAGATACGCAGTATTTT

d_gene: .
len: 15
abundance: .
j_gene: TRBJ2-2
v_gene: TRBV11-1
CDR3aa: CASSLRGLHTGELFF
CDR3nt: TGTGCCAGCAGCTTAAGAGGCTTACACACCGGGGAGCTGTTTTTT

d_gene: .
len: 14
abundance: .
j_gene: TRBJ2-7
v_gene: TRBV21-1
CDR3aa: CASFRRTGTYEQYF
CDR3nt: TGTGCCAGCTTCCGAAGAACGGGGACCTACGAGCAGTACTTC

d_gene: TRBD2
len: 13
abundance: .
j_gene: TRBJ2-3
v_gene: TRBV30
CDR3aa: CAWNLAGTDTQYF
CDR3nt: TGTGCCTGGAACCTAGCGGGAACAGATACGCAGTATTTT

d_gene: .
len: 13
abundance: .
j_gene: TRBJ1-1
v_gene: TRBV7-2
CDR3aa: CASTQGLNTEAFF
CDR3nt: TGTGCCAGCACTCAGGGTCTGAACACTGAAGCTTTCTTT

d_gene: TRBD1
len: 15
abundance: .
j_gene: TRBJ1-5
v_gene: TRBV28
CDR3aa: CASRFSDRGGQPQHF
CDR3nt: TGTGCCAGCAGATTTTCTGACAGGGGTGGCCAGCCCCAGCATTTT

d_gene: TRBD2
len: 16
abundance: .
j_gene: TRBJ2-3
v_gene: TRBV9
CDR3aa: CASSPDGGISADTQYF
CDR3nt: TGTGCCAGCAGCCCCGACGGGGGGATTAGCGCAGATACGCAGTATTTT

d_gene: TRBD1
len: 14
abundance: few
j_gene: TRBJ1-2
v_gene: TRBV28
CDR3aa: CASSFEQGNYGYTF
CDR3nt: TGTGCCAGCAGTTTCGAACAGGGGAACTATGGCTACACCTTC

d_gene: .
len: 16
abundance: .
j_gene: TRBJ2-1
v_gene: TRBV2
CDR3aa: CASSEEGRGRPNEQFF
CDR3nt: TGTGCCAGCAGTGAAGAGGGCAGGGGTAGACCTAATGAGCAGTTCTTC

d_gene: TRBD1
len: 13
abundance: .
j_gene: TRBJ2-7
v_gene: TRBV4-2
CDR3aa: CASSQGQAYEQYF
CDR3nt: TGTGCCAGCAGCCAGGGACAGGCCTACGAGCAGTACTTC

d_gene: .
len: 14
abundance: .
j_gene: TRBJ1-1
v_gene: TRBV18
CDR3aa: CASSPRAGETEAFF
CDR3nt: TGTGCCAGCTCACCACGTGCAGGGGAGACTGAAGCTTTCTTT

d_gene: TRBD1
len: 11
abundance: .
j_gene: TRBJ1-1
v_gene: TRBV20-1
CDR3aa: CSAGQGTEAFF
CDR3nt: TGCAGTGCTGGACAGGGGACTGAAGCTTTCTTT

d_gene: TRBD1
len: 14
abundance: .
j_gene: TRBJ1-2
v_gene: TRBV18
CDR3aa: CASSPGQGLPGYTF
CDR3nt: TGTGCCAGCTCGCCGGGACAGGGACTTCCTGGCTACACCTTC

d_gene: .
len: 18
abundance: .
j_gene: TRBJ2-6
v_gene: TRBV5-4
CDR3aa: CASSLDRPGRSGANGLTF
CDR3nt: TGTGCCAGCAGCCTAGATCGCCCCGGGCGTTCTGGGGCCAACGGCCTGACTTTC

d_gene: TRBD1
len: 19
abundance: .
j_gene: TRBJ2-1
v_gene: TRBV28
CDR3aa: CASSFPTSGTGQRYNEQFF
CDR3nt: TGTGCCAGCAGTTTTCCTACCTCCGGGACAGGGCAGAGGTACAATGAGCAGTTCTTC

d_gene: TRBD2
len: 14
abundance: .
j_gene: TRBJ2-2
v_gene: TRBV30
CDR3aa: CACKLAGNFGELFF
CDR3nt: TGTGCCTGTAAACTAGCGGGCAATTTCGGGGAGCTGTTTTTT

d_gene: .
len: 12
abundance: .
j_gene: TRBJ2-7
v_gene: TRBV6-4
CDR3aa: CASKAGSYEQYF
CDR3nt: TGTGCCAGCAAAGCAGGTTCCTACGAGCAGTACTTC

d_gene: .
len: 15
abundance: .
j_gene: TRBJ2-1
v_gene: TRBV7-9
CDR3aa: CASSLGGTAYNEQFF
CDR3nt: TGTGCCAGCAGCTTAGGGGGGACTGCCTACAATGAGCAGTTCTTC

d_gene: .
len: 15
abundance: .
j_gene: TRBJ2-7
v_gene: TRBV6-5
CDR3aa: CASSYQGRVGSEQYF
CDR3nt: TGTGCCAGCAGTTACCAGGGCAGGGTAGGCAGCGAGCAGTACTTC

d_gene: .
len: 16
abundance: .
j_gene: TRBJ2-3
v_gene: TRBV5-4
CDR3aa: CASSFPGASSTDTQYF
CDR3nt: TGTGCCAGCAGCTTCCCTGGGGCTAGTAGCACAGATACGCAGTATTTT

d_gene: TRBD1
len: 15
abundance: .
j_gene: TRBJ1-5
v_gene: TRBV6-1
CDR3aa: CASSPVTGGSQPQHF
CDR3nt: TGTGCCAGCAGCCCTGTTACAGGGGGGAGTCAGCCCCAGCATTTT

d_gene: TRBD1
len: 16
abundance: .
j_gene: TRBJ2-7
v_gene: TRBV7-2
CDR3aa: CASSRRTGGNYYEQYF
CDR3nt: TGTGCCAGCAGCCGGAGGACAGGGGGCAATTACTACGAGCAGTACTTC

d_gene: .
len: 16
abundance: few
j_gene: TRBJ1-3
v_gene: TRBV5-1
CDR3aa: CASSLGESFSGNTIYF
CDR3nt: TGCGCCAGCAGCTTGGGGGAGAGCTTCTCTGGAAACACCATATATTTT

d_gene: TRBD1
len: 16
abundance: .
j_gene: TRBJ1-6
v_gene: TRBV5-6
CDR3aa: CASETGGGTYNSPLHF
CDR3nt: TGTGCCAGCGAAACAGGGGGTGGGACATATAATTCACCCCTCCACTTT

d_gene: TRBD1
len: 16
abundance: .
j_gene: TRBJ1-1
v_gene: TRBV7-9
CDR3aa: CASSPPLPGQAIQAFF
CDR3nt: TGTGCCAGCAGCCCCCCCTTACCGGGACAGGCCATTCAAGCTTTCTTT

d_gene: .
len: 14
abundance: few
j_gene: TRBJ2-1
v_gene: TRBV28
CDR3aa: CASSTEGPYNEQFF
CDR3nt: TGTGCCAGCTCAACAGAGGGCCCCTACAATGAGCAGTTCTTC

d_gene: TRBD1
len: 14
abundance: .
j_gene: TRBJ1-6
v_gene: TRBV6-5
CDR3aa: CASSRDRGGSPLHF
CDR3nt: TGTGCCAGCAGCCGGGACAGGGGTGGTTCACCCCTCCACTTT